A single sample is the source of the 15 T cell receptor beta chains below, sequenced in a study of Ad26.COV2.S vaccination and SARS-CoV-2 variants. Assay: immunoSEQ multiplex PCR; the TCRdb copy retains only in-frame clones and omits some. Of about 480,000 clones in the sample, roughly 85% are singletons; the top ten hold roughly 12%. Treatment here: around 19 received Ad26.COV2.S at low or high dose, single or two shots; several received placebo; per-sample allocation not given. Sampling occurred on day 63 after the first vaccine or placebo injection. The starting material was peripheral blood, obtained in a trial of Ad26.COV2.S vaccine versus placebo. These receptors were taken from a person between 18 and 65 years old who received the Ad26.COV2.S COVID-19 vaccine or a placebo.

CDR3 sequence reads: CSVALGTAQGEQYF. The DNA of the CDR3 is TGCAGCGTCGCACTAGGGACCGCGCAGGGGGAGCAGTATTTT. This chain uses TRBV29-1 with TRBJ2-3; 7 bases align to TRBD1. J gave up 11 bases and V 6 bases, and 17 bases lay outside the gene matches. The CDR3 loop spans 14 amino acids. Germline V gene lookup returns CDR1 SQVTM and CDR2 ANQGSEA.

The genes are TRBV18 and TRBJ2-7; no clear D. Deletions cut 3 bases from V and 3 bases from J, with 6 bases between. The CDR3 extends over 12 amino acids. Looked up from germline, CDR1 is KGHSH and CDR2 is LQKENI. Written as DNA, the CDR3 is TGTGCCAGCTCACCGGAAGGCTACGAGCAGTACTTC. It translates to CASSPEGYEQYF.

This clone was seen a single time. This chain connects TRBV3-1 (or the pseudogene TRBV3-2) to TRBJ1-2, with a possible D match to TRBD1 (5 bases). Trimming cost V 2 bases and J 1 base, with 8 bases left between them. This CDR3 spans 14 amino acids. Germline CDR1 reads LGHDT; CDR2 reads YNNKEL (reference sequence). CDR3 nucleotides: TGTGCCAGCAGCCAATCAGGGAATAACTATGGCTACACCTTC. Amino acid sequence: CASSQSGNNYGYTF.

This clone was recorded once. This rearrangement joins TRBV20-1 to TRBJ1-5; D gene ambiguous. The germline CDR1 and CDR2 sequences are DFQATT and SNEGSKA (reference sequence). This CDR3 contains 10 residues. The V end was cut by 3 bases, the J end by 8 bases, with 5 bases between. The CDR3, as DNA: TGCAGTGCTAGGGGTGAGCCCCAGCATTTT. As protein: CSARGEPQHF.

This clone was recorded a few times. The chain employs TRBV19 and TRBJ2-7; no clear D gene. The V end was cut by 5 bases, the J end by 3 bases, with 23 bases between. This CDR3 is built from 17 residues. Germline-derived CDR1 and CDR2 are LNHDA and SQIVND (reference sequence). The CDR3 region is CASSLHGRTHRLYEQYF. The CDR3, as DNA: TGTGCCAGTAGTCTTCATGGCCGCACCCACCGCCTCTACGAGCAGTACTTC.

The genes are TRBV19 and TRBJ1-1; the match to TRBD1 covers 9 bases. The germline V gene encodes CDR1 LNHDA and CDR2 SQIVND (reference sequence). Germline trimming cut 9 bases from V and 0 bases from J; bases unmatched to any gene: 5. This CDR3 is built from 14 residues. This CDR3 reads CASLDRGMNTEAFF. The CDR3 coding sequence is TGTGCCAGCTTGGACAGGGGTATGAACACTGAAGCTTTCTTT.

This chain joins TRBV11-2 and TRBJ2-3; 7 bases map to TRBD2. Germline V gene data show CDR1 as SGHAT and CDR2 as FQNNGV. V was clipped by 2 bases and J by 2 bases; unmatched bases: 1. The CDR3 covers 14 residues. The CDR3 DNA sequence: TGTGCCAGCAGCTTAAGCGGGAACACAGATACGCAGTATTTT. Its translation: CASSLSGNTDTQYF.

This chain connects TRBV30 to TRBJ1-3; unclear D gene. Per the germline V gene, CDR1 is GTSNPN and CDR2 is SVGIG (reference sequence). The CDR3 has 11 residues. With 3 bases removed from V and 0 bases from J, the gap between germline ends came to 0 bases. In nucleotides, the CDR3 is TGTGCCTGGAGCTCTGGAAACACCATATATTTT. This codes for CAWSSGNTIYF.

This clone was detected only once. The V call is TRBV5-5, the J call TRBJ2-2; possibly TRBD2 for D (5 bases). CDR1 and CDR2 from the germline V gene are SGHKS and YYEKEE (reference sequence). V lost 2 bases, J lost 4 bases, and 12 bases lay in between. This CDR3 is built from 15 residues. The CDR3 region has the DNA TGTGCCAGCAGCTTCGAGGTAGGGAGCACCGGGGAGCTGTTTTTT. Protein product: CASSFEVGSTGELFF.

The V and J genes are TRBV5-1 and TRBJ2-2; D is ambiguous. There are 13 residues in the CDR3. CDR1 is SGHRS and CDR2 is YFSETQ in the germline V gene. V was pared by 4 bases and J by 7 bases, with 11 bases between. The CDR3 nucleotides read TGCGCCAGCAGCCGAGACGGTCACGGGGAGCTGTTTTTT. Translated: CASSRDGHGELFF.

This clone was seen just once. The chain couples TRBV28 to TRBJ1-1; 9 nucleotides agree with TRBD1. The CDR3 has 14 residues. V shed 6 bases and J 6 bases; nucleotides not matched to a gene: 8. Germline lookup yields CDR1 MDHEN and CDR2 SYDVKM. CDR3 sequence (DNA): TGTGCCAGCAGCACCCGGGACAGGGACCCTGAAGCTTTCTTT. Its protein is CASSTRDRDPEAFF.

CDR3 loop: CASSLSTANAYGYTF. The CDR3 nucleotides are TGTGCCAGCAGCTTAAGTACAGCCAACGCCTATGGCTACACCTTC. The chain has TRBV7-2 and TRBJ1-2; no reliable D call. Trimming shortened V by 2 bases and J by 4 bases, and 14 bases separated the two germline ends. The CDR3 length is 15 residues. Germline V gives CDR1 SGHTA, CDR2 FQGNSA.

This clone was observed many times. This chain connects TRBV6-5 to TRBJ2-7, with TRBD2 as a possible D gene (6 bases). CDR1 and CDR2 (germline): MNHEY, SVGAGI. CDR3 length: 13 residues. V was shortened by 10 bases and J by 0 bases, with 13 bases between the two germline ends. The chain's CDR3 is CATISGRSYEQYF. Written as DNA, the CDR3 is TGTGCCACCATTAGCGGCCGCTCCTACGAGCAGTACTTC.

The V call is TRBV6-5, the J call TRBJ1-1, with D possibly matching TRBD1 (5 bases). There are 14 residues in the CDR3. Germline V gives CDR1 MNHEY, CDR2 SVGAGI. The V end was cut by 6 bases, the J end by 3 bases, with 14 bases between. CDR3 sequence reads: CASRSGDGDTEAFF. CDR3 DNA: TGTGCCAGCAGGTCGGGGGATGGGGACACTGAAGCTTTCTTT.

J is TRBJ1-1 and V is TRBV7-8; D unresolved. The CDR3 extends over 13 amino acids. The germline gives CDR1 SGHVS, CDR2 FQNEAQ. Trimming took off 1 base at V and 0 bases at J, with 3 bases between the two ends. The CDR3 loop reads CASSLVMNTEAFF. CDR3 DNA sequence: TGTGCCAGCAGCTTAGTTATGAACACTGAAGCTTTCTTT.